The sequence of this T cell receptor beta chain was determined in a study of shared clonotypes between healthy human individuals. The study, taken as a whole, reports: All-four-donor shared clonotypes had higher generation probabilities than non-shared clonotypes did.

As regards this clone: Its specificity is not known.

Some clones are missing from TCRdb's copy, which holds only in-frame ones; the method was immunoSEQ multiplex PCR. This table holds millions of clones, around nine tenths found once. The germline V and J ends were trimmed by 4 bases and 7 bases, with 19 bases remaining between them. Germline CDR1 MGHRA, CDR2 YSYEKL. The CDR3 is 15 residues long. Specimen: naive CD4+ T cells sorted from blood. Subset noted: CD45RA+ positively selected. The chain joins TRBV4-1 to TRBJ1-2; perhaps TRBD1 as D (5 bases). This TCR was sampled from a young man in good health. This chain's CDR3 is CASSPFEGREPGYTF. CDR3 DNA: TGCGCCAGCAGCCCGTTTGAGGGGAGGGAACCTGGCTACACCTTC.